Following are 30 T cell receptor beta chains from one sample sequenced in a study of blood T cell repertoires in COVID-19. Clones were sequenced by immunoSEQ multiplex PCR, and TCRdb holds only the in-frame ones, with some missing. The data hold some 110,000 clones, with 86% observed a single time. Sequenced material: peripheral blood. These receptors came from a man between 40 and 49 years old with acute or convalescent COVID-19.

J is TRBJ2-7 and V is TRBV11-2; D remains unclear. This CDR3 contains 15 residues. The ends were cut back, 4 bases at V and 0 bases at J, with 13 bases in the middle. Germline lookup yields CDR1 SGHAT and CDR2 FQNNGV. In nucleotides, the CDR3 is TGTGCCAGCAGCTCCCGGCGGTTAAGCTCCTACGAGCAGTACTTC. As protein: CASSSRRLSSYEQYF.

The rearrangement uses TRBV2 and TRBJ2-1; a weak D match, TRBD2 (6 bases). Trimming removed 5 bases at V and 4 bases at J, with 9 bases between. The germline V gene has CDR1 SNHLY and CDR2 FYNNEI. The CDR3 has 13 amino acids. CDR3: CASSPGLYNEQFF. In DNA, the CDR3 is TGTGCCAGCAGTCCGGGACTTTACAATGAGCAGTTCTTC.

The rearrangement joins TRBV20-1 to TRBJ2-5; tentative D call: TRBD1 (5 bases). The CDR3 sequence is 14 residues long. V lost 3 bases to trimming and J lost 4 bases, with 15 bases between them. Germline CDR1 and CDR2: DFQATT and SNEGSKA (reference sequence). CDR3 residues: CSASRRRAPETQYF. DNA of the CDR3: TGCAGTGCTAGTCGTCGCAGGGCACCAGAGACCCAGTACTTC.

The chain carries TRBV5-5 and TRBJ1-5, with 9 nucleotides matching TRBD1. The CDR3 contains 15 residues. Germline CDR1 is SGHKS and CDR2 is YYEKEE (reference sequence). V was pared by 3 bases and J by 3 bases, with 4 bases of the junction left unmatched. The CDR3 DNA reads TGTGCCAGCAGCTCCGGGACAGGGCACAATCAGCCCCAGCATTTT. This sequence encodes CASSSGTGHNQPQHF.

The chain is built from TRBV15 and TRBJ2-7; 7 bases fit TRBD1. The germline V gene has CDR1 LNHNV and CDR2 YYDKDF (reference sequence). V was clipped by 5 bases and J by 2 bases; unmatched bases: 3. The CDR3 consists of 13 residues. CDR3 residues: CATSPDRPYEQYF. The CDR3 nucleotides read TGTGCCACCAGCCCGGACAGGCCCTACGAGCAGTACTTC.

CDR3: CASSSTVAATGELFF. The CDR3, as DNA: TGTGCCAGTAGCTCCACCGTAGCGGCCACCGGGGAGCTGTTTTTT. V is TRBV19 and J is TRBJ2-2; a possible D gene is TRBD2 (6 bases). Germline loops: CDR1 LNHDA, CDR2 SQIVND (reference sequence). Trimming cost V 6 bases and J 4 bases, with 15 bases left between them. The CDR3 spans 15 residues.

The CDR3 region is CASSQGGGQLATEAFF. The CDR3 nucleotides read TGTGCCAGCAGCCAAGGGGGCGGACAGTTGGCCACTGAAGCTTTCTTT. The rearrangement uses TRBV3-1 (or the pseudogene TRBV3-2) and TRBJ1-1; weak D call: TRBD1 (6 bases). CDR3 length equals 16 residues. V lost 1 base and J 4 bases, leaving 16 bases between the germline ends. From germline, CDR1 is LGHDT and CDR2 YNNKEL (reference sequence).

The chain couples TRBV7-6 to TRBJ2-7; no reliable D call. CDR1 is SGHVS and CDR2 is FNYEAQ in the germline V gene. The V and J ends lost 5 bases and 0 bases respectively, with 8 bases between them. The CDR3 loop spans 13 amino acids. The CDR3 bases are TGTGCCAGCAGCGTGGCTTACTCCTACGAGCAGTACTTC. Protein product: CASSVAYSYEQYF.

The V call is TRBV29-1, the J call TRBJ2-5, with TRBD1 matching 7 bases. Losses at the gene ends were 5 bases for V and 4 bases for J; bases not matched to a gene: 1. Germline CDR1 SQVTM, CDR2 ANQGSEA. The CDR3 is 11 amino acids. CDR3 region: CSVNRGETQYF. In DNA, the CDR3 is TGCAGCGTTAACAGGGGAGAGACCCAGTACTTC.

V gene TRBV4-3 combines with J gene TRBJ1-5; D remains ambiguous. CDR3 size: 15 residues. V lost 0 bases, J lost 6 bases, and 12 bases lay in between. The V gene's germline CDR1 is LGHNA and CDR2 YSLEER. CDR3 in amino acids: CASSQDGVGSQPQHF. The DNA of the CDR3 is TGCGCCAGCAGCCAAGATGGAGTCGGGAGTCAGCCCCAGCATTTT.

The table lists this clone with a count of one. This rearrangement joins TRBV18 to TRBJ1-1; D unresolved. The CDR3 has 15 residues. Germline V gene sequence: CDR1 KGHSH, CDR2 LQKENI. The V and J ends lost 6 bases and 1 base respectively, with 15 bases between them. For the CDR3, the DNA is TGTGCCAGCTCTCAAAGCCTCGGTGAGAACACTGAAGCTTTCTTT. As protein: CASSQSLGENTEAFF.

The gene calls are TRBV10-3 and TRBJ2-3; 7 bases are a match to TRBD1. V dropped 10 bases and J dropped 2; count of bases not matched to a gene: 6. CDR3 length: 13 residues. Germline V gene data show CDR1 as ENHRY and CDR2 as SYGVKD. The CDR3 DNA reads as TGTGCCACCGGACAGGATCTCACAGATACGCAGTATTTT. This translates into CATGQDLTDTQYF.

The V and J genes are TRBV5-1 and TRBJ1-2, with 7 bases lining up with TRBD1. The CDR3 is made up of 16 amino acids. V dropped 0 bases and J dropped 5; count of bases not matched to a gene: 10. Germline V gene lookup returns CDR1 SGHRS and CDR2 YFSETQ. The CDR3 region is CASSLGKGAQGYGYTF. CDR3 DNA: TGCGCCAGCAGCTTGGGAAAGGGGGCGCAGGGGTATGGCTACACCTTC.

The chain combines TRBV7-8 with TRBJ2-1; 8 bases are shared with TRBD2. The CDR3 consists of 14 residues. Germline lookup yields CDR1 SGHVS and CDR2 FQNEAQ. V shed 5 bases and J 10 bases; nucleotides not matched to a gene: 10. CDR3 bases: TGTGCCAGCAGCCTCGGGACTAGTTCTGGGGAGCAGTTCTTC. Translating gives CASSLGTSSGEQFF. Filled out from reference TRBV7-8 and TRBJ2-1, the complete variable domain reads GAGVSQSPRYKVAKRGQDVALRCDPISGHVSLFWYQQALGQGPEFLTYFQNEAQLDKSGLPSDRFFAERPEGSVSTLKIQRTQQEDSAVYLCASSLGTSSGEQFFGPGTRLTVL.

This chain uses TRBV21-1 with TRBJ2-7; the listed D gene, TRBD2, was not tested against the DNA. TRBV21-1 is a pseudogene. The CDR3 spans 13 residues. CDR3 loop: CASSKDILHEQYF. The CDR3 coding sequence is TGTGCCAGCAGCAAAGATATACTCCACGAGCAGTACTTC.

The gene calls are TRBV3-1 (or the pseudogene TRBV3-2) and TRBJ2-1; D may be TRBD2 (5 bases). Germline V gene sequence: CDR1 LGHDT, CDR2 YNNKEL (reference sequence). The V end lost 3 bases, the J end lost 8 bases, and 14 bases lay between the germline ends. The CDR3 contains 14 residues. The CDR3 nucleotides are TGTGCCAGCAGCCATGAGGACCTGAGGGATGAGCAGTTCTTC. Protein sequence: CASSHEDLRDEQFF.

The rearrangement joins TRBV30 to TRBJ1-2, with TRBD1 identical over 10 bases. J gave up 7 bases and V 0 bases, and 5 bases lay outside the gene matches. The CDR3 sequence is 14 residues long. Germline values: CDR1 GTSNPN, CDR2 SVGIG (reference sequence). Written as DNA, the CDR3 is TGTGCCTGGAGTGTACTCGACAGGGGGCTTGGCTACACCTTC. This encodes CAWSVLDRGLGYTF. Full variable domain (rest looked up from reference TRBV30 and TRBJ1-2): SQTIHQWPATLVQPVGSPLSLECTVEGTSNPNLYWYRQAAGRGLQLLFYSVGIGQISSEVPQNLSASRPQDRQFILSSKKLLLSDSGFYLCAWSVLDRGLGYTFGSGTRLTVV.

The DNA for the CDR3 is TGTGCCAGTAGTATAGATCTAGCAGCTAACTATGGCTACACCTTC. Translating gives CASSIDLAANYGYTF. V usage is TRBV19 and J usage is TRBJ1-2; D gene uncertain. The germline gives CDR1 LNHDA, CDR2 SQIVND (reference sequence). V lost 0 bases and J lost 0, with 8 bases in between. The CDR3 sequence is 15 residues long.

Concerning this clone: This specimen includes other DNA sequences encoding the same CDR3. The V and J genes are TRBV7-8 and TRBJ1-1; possible D gene TRBD1, 5 bases. V lost 1 base to trimming and J lost 3 bases, with 6 bases between them. Germline CDR1 is SGHVS and CDR2 is FQNEAQ. CDR3 length equals 13 residues. This CDR3 is CASSLGGDTEAFF. CDR3 DNA: TGTGCCAGCAGCTTAGGGGGCGACACTGAAGCTTTCTTT.

This clone was seen once. The chain couples TRBV19 to TRBJ1-4; weak D call: TRBD1 (6 bases). CDR1 and CDR2 from the germline V gene are LNHDA and SQIVND (reference sequence). Trimming removed 5 bases from V and 10 bases from J, with 11 bases in between. CDR3 length: 12 residues. In DNA form, the CDR3 reads TGTGCCAGTAGTGACAGGTCGGGAAAACTGTTTTTT. It is translated as CASSDRSGKLFF.

The genes are TRBV5-4 and TRBJ1-2, with 8 nucleotides matching TRBD1. In germline, CDR1 is SGHNT, CDR2 YYREEE (reference sequence). V lost 2 bases, J lost 4 bases, and 7 bases stayed unmatched. The CDR3 length is 15 residues. The CDR3 protein is CASSLPGQAIYGYTF. In DNA form, the CDR3 reads TGTGCCAGCAGCTTACCGGGACAGGCGATCTATGGCTACACCTTC.

The chain is built from TRBV7-8 and TRBJ1-4; 7 bases agree with TRBD1. CDR1 and CDR2 (germline): SGHVS, FQNEAQ. Losses at the gene ends were 2 bases for V and 5 bases for J; bases not matched to a gene: 5. The CDR3 totals 15 residues. The CDR3 DNA is TGTGCCAGCAGCTTAACCAGGGGGGAAAATGAAAAACTGTTTTTT. Translation gives CASSLTRGENEKLFF.

The rearrangement links TRBV30 to TRBJ2-7; 9 bases match TRBD1. The CDR3 spans 13 residues. Trimming took 5 bases from V and 5 from J; bases not matched to a gene: 7. Germline values: CDR1 GTSNPN, CDR2 SVGIG (reference sequence). CDR3 sequence: CAWSPGTGNEQYF. The CDR3 coding sequence is TGTGCCTGGTCCCCCGGGACAGGGAACGAGCAGTACTTC.

V gene TRBV5-6 combines with J gene TRBJ1-5, with TRBD1 matching 8 bases. CDR3 length equals 14 residues. V shed 4 bases and J 4 bases; nucleotides not matched to a gene: 4. Germline V lookup: CDR1 SGHDT, CDR2 YYEEEE. CDR3 loop: CASSARTGNQPQHF. CDR3 DNA: TGTGCCAGCAGCGCGAGGACAGGGAATCAGCCCCAGCATTTT.

This clone has more than one count but fewer than ten. The rearrangement links TRBV7-9 to TRBJ2-7; 7 bases align to TRBD1. The CDR3 runs 13 residues. J was trimmed by 7 bases and V by 5 bases; bases with no gene match: 8. Germline CDR1 is SEHNR and CDR2 is FQNEAQ (reference sequence). The CDR3 region has the DNA TGTGCCAGCAGCCCCCGGGACAGTCGTGAGCAGTACTTC. It codes for CASSPRDSREQYF.

This clone was counted a few times. V usage is TRBV11-3 and J usage is TRBJ2-1; D is perhaps TRBD2 (7 bases). V lost 6 bases, J lost 5 bases, and 26 bases lay in between. The V gene's germline CDR1 is SGHNT and CDR2 YENEEA. The CDR3 is 18 residues long. The CDR3 is CASSRYGLLGGPDNEQFF. CDR3 nucleotides: TGTGCCAGCAGTAGGTATGGCCTTCTGGGGGGGCCCGACAATGAGCAGTTCTTC.

V and J are TRBV19 and TRBJ2-3; D gene ambiguous. The CDR3 has 11 amino acids. Trimming removed 9 bases at V and 0 bases at J, with 4 bases between. The germline V gene encodes CDR1 LNHDA and CDR2 SQIVND (reference sequence). The CDR3 loop reads CASRSTDTQYF. The CDR3 coding sequence is TGTGCCAGCCGTAGCACAGATACGCAGTATTTT.

The chain uses TRBV5-1 and TRBJ1-2; 9 nucleotides line up with TRBD1. CDR3 length: 15 amino acids. From germline, CDR1 is SGHRS and CDR2 YFSETQ. V was clipped by 4 bases and J by 7 bases; unmatched bases: 11. CDR3 bases: TGCGCCAGCAGCACCGGGACAGGGCCCGGCGGTGGCTACACCTTC. It translates to CASSTGTGPGGGYTF. Based on the CDR3 plus reference TRBV5-1 and TRBJ1-2, the full variable domain is KAGVTQTPRYLIKTRGQQVTLSCSPISGHRSVSWYQQTPGQGLQFLFEYFSETQRNKGNFPGRFSGRQFSNSRSEMNVSTLELGDSALYLCASSTGTGPGGGYTFGSGTRLTVV.

J is TRBJ2-7 and V is TRBV29-1; D unclear. CDR3 length: 13 amino acids. Germline loops: CDR1 SQVTM, CDR2 ANQGSEA. V dropped 4 bases and J dropped 2 bases, with 12 bases sitting between them. CDR3 bases: TGCAGCGTTGCGGCGTCAGGAACCTACGAGCAGTACTTC. This translates into CSVAASGTYEQYF.

This clone showed up just once. The chain combines TRBV11-2 with TRBJ2-1; D not resolved. Germline CDR1 is SGHAT and CDR2 is FQNNGV. V was pared by 1 base and J by 0 bases, with 10 bases between. CDR3 length: 16 amino acids. CDR3 residues: CASSLVGPGSYNEQFF. The CDR3 DNA follows: TGTGCCAGCAGCTTAGTTGGGCCCGGCTCCTACAATGAGCAGTTCTTC.